This record looks at one T cell receptor (beta chain) sequence and its context. Its antigen is unknown. This sample is part of a study of radiotherapy plus CTLA-4 blockade in lung cancer. The method was immunoSEQ multiplex PCR; TCRdb's version includes in-frame clones alone and lacks a portion of them. The sample holds some 51,000 clones, around 79% seen once. Focal radiation and CTLA-4 blockade (ipilimumab) were tested in chemo-refractory metastatic non-small-cell lung cancer patients. Germline V gene lookup returns CDR1 SGDLS and CDR2 YYNGEE. This CDR3 is built from 16 residues. Losses at the gene ends were 3 bases for V and 3 bases for J; bases not matched to a gene: 9. Overall study findings and caveats: In blood, tumor-derived TCR clones expanded after radiotherapy plus ipilimumab. According to reports, early shifts in blood T cell clones, alongside interferon-beta, forecast response most accurately.

The gene calls are TRBV9 and TRBJ2-5; 9 nucleotides agree with TRBD2. The source of this sequence is a human donor with non-small cell lung cancer whose response to radiotherapy plus ipilimumab could not be evaluated. Specimen: peripheral blood, collected from a patient treated with radiotherapy plus ipilimumab. CDR3 residues: CASSARGGAQEETQYF. CDR3 DNA: TGTGCCAGCAGCGCGCGGGGGGGGGCCCAGGAAGAGACCCAGTACTTC. The whole variable domain, remainder taken from reference TRBV9 and TRBJ2-5, is DSGVTQTPKHLITATGQRVTLRCSPRSGDLSVYWYQQSLDQGLQFLIQYYNGEERAKGNILERFSAQQFPDLHSELNLSSLELGDSALYFCASSARGGAQEETQYFGPGTRLLVL.